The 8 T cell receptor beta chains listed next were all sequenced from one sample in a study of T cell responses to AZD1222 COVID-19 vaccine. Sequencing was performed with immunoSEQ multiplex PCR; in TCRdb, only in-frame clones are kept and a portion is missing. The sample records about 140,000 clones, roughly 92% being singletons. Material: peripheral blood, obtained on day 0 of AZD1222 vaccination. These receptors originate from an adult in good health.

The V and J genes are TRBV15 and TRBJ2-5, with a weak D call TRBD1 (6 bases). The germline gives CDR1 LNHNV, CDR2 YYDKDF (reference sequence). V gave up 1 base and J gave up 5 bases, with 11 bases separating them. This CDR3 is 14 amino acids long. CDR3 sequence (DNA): TGTGCCACCAGCAGAGTTACGAGGGGGGAGACCCAGTACTTC. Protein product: CATSRVTRGETQYF.

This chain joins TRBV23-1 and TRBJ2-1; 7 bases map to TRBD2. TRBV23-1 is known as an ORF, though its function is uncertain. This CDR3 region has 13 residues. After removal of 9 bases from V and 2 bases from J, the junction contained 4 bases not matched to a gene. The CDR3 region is CARRGSPYNEQFF. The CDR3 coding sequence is TGCGCCAGGCGGGGGTCTCCCTACAATGAGCAGTTCTTC.

CDR3 DNA sequence: TGTGCCAGCTCACCAGGGACAGGGTTCTACGAGCAGTACTTC. Translated: CASSPGTGFYEQYF. The chain employs TRBV18 and TRBJ2-7; TRBD1 agrees at 9 bases. Germline V gives CDR1 KGHSH, CDR2 LQKENI. V trimming: 2 bases; J trimming: 3 bases; junction bases outside the gene matches: 2. This CDR3 comprises 14 residues.

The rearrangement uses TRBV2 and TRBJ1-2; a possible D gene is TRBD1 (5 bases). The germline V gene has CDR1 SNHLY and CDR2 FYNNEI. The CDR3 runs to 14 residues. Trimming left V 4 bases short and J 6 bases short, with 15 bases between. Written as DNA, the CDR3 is TGTGCCAGCAGTGCCACGGGGGGAATAGATGGCTACACCTTC. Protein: CASSATGGIDGYTF.

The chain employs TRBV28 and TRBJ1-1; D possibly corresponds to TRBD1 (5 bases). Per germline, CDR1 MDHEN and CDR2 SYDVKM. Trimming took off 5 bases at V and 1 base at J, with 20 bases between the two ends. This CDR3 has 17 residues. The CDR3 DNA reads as TGTGCCAGCAGTCTCCCTATAGGGGACGTCAAGAACACTGAAGCTTTCTTT. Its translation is CASSLPIGDVKNTEAFF.

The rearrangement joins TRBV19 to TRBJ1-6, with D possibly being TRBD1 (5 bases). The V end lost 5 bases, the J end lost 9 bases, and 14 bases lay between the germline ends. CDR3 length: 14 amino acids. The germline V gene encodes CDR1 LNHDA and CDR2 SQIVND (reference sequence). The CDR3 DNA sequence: TGTGCCAGTAGTGTGGGGGTTCGAAGTTCACCCCTCCACTTT. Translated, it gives CASSVGVRSSPLHF.

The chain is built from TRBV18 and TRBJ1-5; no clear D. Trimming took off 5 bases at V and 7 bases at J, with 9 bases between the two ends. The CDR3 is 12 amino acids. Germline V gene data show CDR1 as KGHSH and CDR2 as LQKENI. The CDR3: CASSTTTQPQHF. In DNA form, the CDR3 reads TGTGCCAGCTCAACGACAACACAGCCCCAGCATTTT.

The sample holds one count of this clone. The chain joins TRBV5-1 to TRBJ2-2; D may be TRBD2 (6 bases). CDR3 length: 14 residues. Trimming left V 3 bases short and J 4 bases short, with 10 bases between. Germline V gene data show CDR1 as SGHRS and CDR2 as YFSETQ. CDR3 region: CASSSVGGTGELFF. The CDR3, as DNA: TGCGCCAGCAGCTCCGTCGGGGGCACCGGGGAGCTGTTTTTT.